This TCR beta chain appears in the sequencing data of a study of spatial heterogeneity in lung cancer (dated by TCRdb to the late 2010s). Regarding the research as a whole: The donors were 60 to 80 patients from the lung TRACERx cohort who had early-stage, untreated non-small cell lung cancer. More beta-chain than alpha-chain transcripts were consistently detected, likely reflecting higher beta-chain transcript abundance. Follow-up PBMC samples were sequenced whenever the samples were available, and the median time to follow-up was around 2 years after resection. TCR repertoire features were related to nonsynonymous mutation counts determined by whole-exome sequencing of tumor tissue. In the raw uncorrected reads, each unique combination of TCR and UMI appeared on average more than ten times. In non-small cell lung cancer, the study quantitatively compared TCR alpha and beta repertoires across several tumor regions, matched nontumor lung, and blood. Both alpha and beta chains were TCR-sequenced in hundreds of tumor regions, approximately 68 matched nontumor lung samples and around 54 PBMC samples obtained at surgery.

The table lists this clonotype with many counts. Its antigen target is currently unknown. No much larger clone exists at a distance of one base, and base qualities are not known. Receptor libraries were prepared by 5' RACE. Sequencing relied on a NextSeq 500. In the TCR library protocol, a unique molecular identifier was attached to each TCR cDNA molecule so that PCR and sequencing errors could be corrected. In the authors' own workflow: TCR identification, UMI-based error correction and CDR3 extraction were all carried out with Decombinator tools. TCRs above a frequency of 2 per 1,000, corresponding to the top 1% of the tumor frequency distribution, were defined as expanded. Renyi diversity was computed with the R vegan package after each repertoire had been subsampled 100 times to 5,000 TCRs. CDR3 similarity networks were built from amino acid triplet string-kernel similarity, connecting CDR3s with pairwise similarity above 0.82. The raw public reads went through TCRdb reprocessing: fastp at Q25, MiXCR clone calling, in-frame beta chains kept. Each entry is one CDR3 protein sequence, shown with its most common DNA and genes. The V and J calls here are based on TCRdb, not the publication. Here the sample has just over 70,000 distinct CDR3 sequences; around 9.3% occur a single time. Together, the top ten hold roughly 1.9% of the sample.

In light of the paper, this sample's time point label describes: blood at routine non-recurrence follow-up after resection. TCR sequencing used whole RNA extracted from tumor and nontumor lung tissue, or from cryopreserved PBMC samples, without cell sorting. A patient was chosen for TCR sequencing only when enough RNA was available from at least two tumor regions. The trim is 3 bases for V and 0 bases for J, with a gap of 17 bases between the germline ends. The CDR3 holds 17 amino acids from the cysteine to the phenylalanine. The CDR3 DNA has 51 bases and is translated from base 1. Looking up the germline V gene yields CDR1 MNHEY and CDR2 SVGEGT. What the research found in general, with its limitations: Ubiquitous expanded tumor TCRs showed up in blood more often at tumor resection than at routine follow-up. Confirming at a functional level the hypothesis that regional TCRs recognize regional mutations was considered to require additional single-cell paired TCR alpha and beta sequencing. Comparisons of baseline and follow-up blood repertoires included only around 14 patients.

The sample here was PBMCs, taken at follow-up. The TCR comes from a female donor with early-stage non-small cell lung cancer. The rearranged chain carries TRBV6-2 or TRBV6-3 and TRBJ2-5; the D gene is possibly TRBD2, with 5 bases matching. The DNA sequence is as follows: TGTGCCAGCAGTTATCCCCTGGGCAGGCGGGACCAAGAGACCCAGTACTTC. This gives the protein CASSYPLGRRDQETQYF.